This T cell receptor beta chain originates from a study of T cell repertoires in cytomegalovirus infection. In regard to this clonotype: Its antigen is still unknown.

TCRdb independently ran MiXCR on the reads; one entry per CDR3 protein. The sample shows 310,000 or so distinct CDR3 sequences, roughly 17% of them seen only once. Per germline, CDR1 DFQATT and CDR2 SNEGSKA (reference sequence). This CDR3 spans 14 amino acids. With 6 bases clipped from V and 5 bases from J, the junction kept 11 bases outside the gene matches. Overall study findings and caveats: Across the ex vivo response, the dominant clonotypes were HLA-C-restricted CMV-specific TCR beta clonotypes.

Sequencing used PBMCs. The TCR sequence derives from a human donor in good health (CMV status not recorded). Some clones in this sample may be carry-over from other donors' samples. This chain joins TRBV20-1 and TRBJ2-5; 8 bases map to TRBD2. In DNA, the CDR3 is TGCAGTGCCGCAAAACTAGCGGCGGCGGAGACCCAGTACTTC. As protein: CSAAKLAAAETQYF.